These T cell receptor beta chains were read from a single sample in a study of cytomegalovirus exposure and HLA in healthy donors. Profiled with immunoSEQ multiplex PCR; TCRdb holds only in-frame clones, not every one. The sample consists of roughly 43,000 clones, roughly 60% of them appearing once. What was sequenced was PBMCs. All receptors come from a human donor in good health. CDR3s include the opening cysteine and the closing phenylalanine or tryptophan. A D gene is named only where the DNA matches it firmly. The size entry is marked missing in some rows and otherwise reads once, few, many or a size class.

cdr3_aa cdr3_nt v_call d_call clone_size j_call
CASRVVGGRTYEQYF TGTGCCAGCAGGGTGGTAGGGGGTAGAACCTACGAGCAGTACTTC TRBV28 - - TRBJ2-7
CASTQLSSYNSPLHF TGTGCCAGCACTCAATTGAGCTCCTATAATTCACCCCTCCACTTT TRBV7-9 - once TRBJ1-6
CASSPLGQGGRGEQYF TGTGCCAGCTCACCGCTGGGACAGGGAGGACGAGGCGAGCAGTACTTC TRBV18 TRBD1 - TRBJ2-7
CASSRQGGHYGYTF TGCGCCAGCAGCCGACAGGGGGGCCACTATGGCTACACCTTC TRBV4-3 TRBD1 - TRBJ1-2
CASRGGSSYEQYF TGCGCCAGCCGGGGGGGGAGCTCCTACGAGCAGTACTTC TRBV5-1 TRBD2 - TRBJ2-7
CASSLTSGLNEQFF TGCGCCAGCAGCTTAACTAGCGGCCTAAATGAGCAGTTCTTC TRBV5-1 TRBD2 - TRBJ2-1
CASSLPSGGQISTDTQYF TGTGCCAGCAGCCTTCCTAGCGGGGGGCAGATTAGCACAGATACGCAGTATTTT TRBV9 TRBD2 - TRBJ2-3
CASSHSLRTPFYGYTF TGTGCCAGCAGCCACAGCCTCCGGACACCGTTCTATGGCTACACCTTC TRBV25-1 - - TRBJ1-2
CASSRNSLEETQYF TGTGCCAGCAGCCGCAATAGCTTGGAAGAGACCCAGTACTTC TRBV7-9 - few TRBJ2-5
CAWSVGTLYNEQFF TGTGCCTGGAGTGTCGGGACTTTGTACAATGAGCAGTTCTTC TRBV30 - few TRBJ2-1
CASSYSWGGDNEQFF TGTGCCAGCAGTTACTCGTGGGGGGGGGACAATGAGCAGTTCTTC TRBV6-5 TRBD2 - TRBJ2-1
CASSLSRGTQYF TGTGCCAGCAGCTTGAGCCGAGGCACCCAGTACTTC TRBV7-8 - few TRBJ2-5
CASRASRGFNTEAFF TGTGCCAGCAGAGCTAGCAGGGGATTTAACACTGAAGCTTTCTTT TRBV7-8 - - TRBJ1-1
CASSQDPVGGWEQFF TGCGCCAGCAGCCAAGATCCCGTGGGGGGTTGGGAGCAGTTCTTC TRBV4-3 - - TRBJ2-1
CASSLTRSNEKLFF TGTGCCAGCAGCTTAACCAGAAGTAATGAAAAACTGTTTTTT TRBV7-9 - few TRBJ1-4
CASSFQTGKDNEQFF TGTGCCAGCAGCTTCCAGACAGGTAAAGACAATGAGCAGTTCTTC TRBV7-3 - - TRBJ2-1
CAWSGQGRIDTQYF TGTGCCTGGAGCGGACAGGGGAGGATAGATACGCAGTATTTT TRBV30 TRBD1 few TRBJ2-3
CASRTGDQPQHF TGTGCCAGTAGGACAGGGGACCAGCCCCAGCATTTT TRBV19 TRBD1 once TRBJ1-5
CASSLEGGYGYTF TGCGCCAGCAGCTTGGAAGGGGGCTATGGCTACACCTTC TRBV5-1 - - TRBJ1-2
CASTGGANEKLFF TGTGCCAGCACGGGGGGCGCGAATGAAAAACTGTTTTTT TRBV28 - - TRBJ1-4
CAIAGATNEKLFF TGTGCCATCGCAGGGGCAACTAATGAAAAACTGTTTTTT TRBV10-3 - - TRBJ1-4
CASSLSTVYDGYTF TGTGCCAGCAGTTTATCCACAGTGTACGATGGCTACACCTTC TRBV27 - - TRBJ1-2
CASSLKQGLNYGYTF TGTGCCAGCAGCTTAAAACAGGGCCTTAACTATGGCTACACCTTC TRBV7-9 - - TRBJ1-2
CASSPTGEGNTIYF TGTGCCAGCAGCCCGACAGGCGAAGGAAACACCATATATTTT TRBV6-5 - - TRBJ1-3
CASSQDPGLRTDTQYF TGTGCCAGCAGCCAAGACCCTGGACTACGCACAGATACGCAGTATTTT TRBV14 - - TRBJ2-3
CASSLGAGTGRYNEQFF TGTGCCAGCAGCTTAGGAGCCGGGACAGGGAGATACAATGAGCAGTTCTTC TRBV11-2 TRBD1 few TRBJ2-1
CASSQTGTGAAKNIQYF TGCGCCAGCAGCCAAACCGGGACAGGGGCAGCCAAAAACATTCAGTACTTC TRBV4-1 TRBD1 - TRBJ2-4
CASSELTGWGVDEQYF TGCGCCAGCAGTGAGTTGACCGGCTGGGGAGTCGACGAGCAGTACTTC TRBV10-2 - - TRBJ2-7
CASSVTGGYAFF TGCGCCAGCAGCGTGACAGGGGGCTATGCTTTCTTT TRBV5-1 TRBD1 few TRBJ1-1
CASSSGQGLTNEKLFF TGTGCCAGCAGCTCGGGACAGGGCCTAACTAATGAAAAACTGTTTTTT TRBV7-2 TRBD1 - TRBJ1-4
CASSNPSGRAGNEQFF TGCGCCAGCAGCAATCCATCGGGCAGGGCAGGGAATGAGCAGTTCTTC TRBV4-1 - - TRBJ2-1
CASSVGQNSYEQYF TGTGCCAGCAGCGTCGGACAAAACTCCTACGAGCAGTACTTC TRBV9 - - TRBJ2-7
CASSRGFQPQHF TGTGCCAGTTCCAGGGGTTTCCAGCCCCAGCATTTT TRBV19 - - TRBJ1-5
CSVARDSGANVLTF TGCAGCGTTGCCAGGGACTCTGGGGCCAACGTCCTGACTTTC TRBV29-1 - - TRBJ2-6
CASSTRQGTYGYTF TGTGCCAGTAGTACACGACAGGGGACCTATGGCTACACCTTC TRBV19 TRBD1 few TRBJ1-2
CASSQDDRDTPNQPQHF TGTGCCAGCAGCCAAGACGACCGGGACACACCCAATCAGCCCCAGCATTTT TRBV4-2 - few TRBJ1-5
CASSPRDYLTDTQYF TGTGCCAGCAGCCCTAGGGACTACCTCACAGATACGCAGTATTTT TRBV7-2 TRBD2 - TRBJ2-3
CASSKGGYEQFF TGCGCCAGCAGCAAAGGAGGGTATGAGCAGTTCTTC TRBV10-2 - - TRBJ2-1
CASRPAPNLNYGYTF TGTGCCAGCAGACCCGCGCCTAACTTAAACTATGGCTACACCTTC TRBV6-5 - - TRBJ1-2
CASRGQNTEAFF TGCGCCAGCAGGGGACAGAACACTGAAGCTTTCTTT TRBV10-1 - - TRBJ1-1
CASSSTRGGPGGEQYF TGTGCCAGCAGCTCCACCCGGGGGGGGCCGGGGGGCGAGCAGTACTTC TRBV7-9 TRBD2 - TRBJ2-7
CASSLQGASYEQYF TGCGCCAGCAGCTTGCAGGGGGCCTCCTACGAGCAGTACTTC TRBV5-1 TRBD1 - TRBJ2-7